This is a list of T cell receptor beta chains from one sample in a study of cytomegalovirus exposure and HLA in healthy donors. The data were produced by immunoSEQ multiplex PCR, yet TCRdb's version contains in-frame clones alone and is incomplete. The sample consists of around 150,000 clones, over 70% of them appearing once. Sample: PBMCs. The source is a male donor in good health and CMV-seropositive. The CDR3 runs from the conserved cysteine through the conserved F or W. A D gene is named only where the DNA matches it firmly. The size of a clone is reported for some rows only, either as once, few or many, or as a class for expanded clones.

d_gene,j_gene,v_gene,abundance,CDR3aa,CDR3nt
TRBD1,TRBJ2-7,TRBV19,once,CASSATGTDFSYEQYF,TGTGCCAGTAGTGCCACCGGGACAGACTTCTCCTACGAGCAGTACTTC
TRBD2,TRBJ2-5,TRBV4-1,-,CASSQKGLAGEETQYF,TGCGCCAGCAGCCAAAAGGGACTAGCGGGGGAAGAGACCCAGTACTTC
TRBD2,TRBJ2-1,TRBV9,-,CASSGRLAGTNNEQFF,TGTGCCAGCAGCGGCAGACTAGCGGGGACCAACAATGAGCAGTTCTTC
TRBD1,TRBJ2-7,TRBV7-6,-,CASSWTGVGEQYF,TGTGCCAGCAGCTGGACAGGGGTAGGCGAGCAGTACTTC
-,TRBJ1-2,TRBV4-2,-,CASSQAVYGYTF,TGTGCCAGCAGCCAAGCTGTCTATGGCTACACCTTC
-,TRBJ2-2,TRBV7-3,once,CASSPSGTGELFF,TGTGCCAGCAGCCCCAGCGGAACCGGGGAGCTGTTTTTT
TRBD1,TRBJ2-3,TRBV4-2,few,CASSFNPGQISDTQYF,TGTGCCAGCAGCTTTAATCCGGGACAGATATCAGATACGCAGTATTTT
TRBD2,TRBJ2-3,TRBV11-2,-,CASSFPRGGAGTDTQYF,TGTGCCAGCAGCTTCCCGCGGGGGGGGGCCGGAACAGATACGCAGTATTTT
-,TRBJ1-2,TRBV30,-,CACGTSKGGNYGYTF,TGTGCCTGTGGGACATCTAAAGGCGGTAACTATGGCTACACCTTC
-,TRBJ1-4,TRBV19,-,CASTDRAGNEKLFF,TGTGCCAGTACCGATCGGGCAGGGAATGAAAAACTGTTTTTT
TRBD2,TRBJ2-3,TRBV14,-,CASSFGGAADTQYF,TGTGCCAGCAGCTTCGGGGGGGCCGCAGATACGCAGTATTTT
TRBD1,TRBJ1-2,TRBV19,-,CASSMHRDRRNYGYTF,TGTGCCAGTAGTATGCACCGGGACAGGCGAAACTATGGCTACACCTTC
TRBD2,TRBJ2-1,TRBV5-4,-,CASSFETSFFNEQFF,TGTGCCAGCAGCTTTGAGACTAGCTTTTTCAATGAGCAGTTCTTC
-,TRBJ2-3,TRBV27,once,CASSLNLPLTDTQYF,TGTGCCAGCAGTTTAAATCTACCACTCACAGATACGCAGTATTTT
TRBD2,TRBJ2-3,TRBV6-5,-,CASSPGGAGDTQYF,TGTGCCAGCAGCCCCGGGGGGGCCGGAGATACGCAGTATTTT
-,TRBJ2-3,TRBV11-3,few,CASSLELDTQYF,TGTGCCAGCAGCTTAGAACTGGATACGCAGTATTTT
-,TRBJ1-2,TRBV19,-,CASSGMGQQNGYTF,TGTGCCAGTAGTGGAATGGGACAACAAAATGGCTACACCTTC
TRBD2,TRBJ2-7,TRBV5-4,-,CATGTSDTYEQYF,TGTGCCACCGGGACTAGCGACACCTACGAGCAGTACTTC
TRBD1,TRBJ1-6,TRBV5-6,few,CASSFGQGGSYNSPLHF,TGTGCCAGCAGCTTCGGACAGGGGGGTTCCTATAATTCACCCCTCCACTTT
TRBD1,TRBJ2-7,TRBV5-1,-,CASSPLPGQGTYEQYF,TGCGCCAGCAGCCCTCTACCGGGACAGGGGACCTACGAGCAGTACTTC
-,TRBJ1-4,TRBV30,once,CAWSKEGGAEKLFF,TGTGCCTGGAGTAAGGAAGGGGGAGCTGAAAAACTGTTTTTT
-,TRBJ2-7,TRBV30,-,CAWTISGLSQSYEQYF,TGTGCCTGGACAATTTCGGGACTCTCTCAAAGCTACGAGCAGTACTTC
-,TRBJ1-1,TRBV7-9,-,CASSSDPLGGNTEAFF,TGTGCCAGCAGTTCCGACCCCCTCGGGGGGAACACTGAAGCTTTCTTT
TRBD1,TRBJ2-7,TRBV11-2,-,CASSLTGVYEQYF,TGTGCCAGCAGCTTAACAGGGGTCTACGAGCAGTACTTC
-,TRBJ1-1,TRBV5-8,-,CASSLAGFNWEAFF,TGTGCCAGCAGCTTGGCCGGGTTTAATTGGGAAGCTTTCTTT
TRBD2,TRBJ2-2,TRBV6-5,-,CASSYGAGGQTGELFF,TGTGCCAGCAGTTACGGGGCGGGGGGGCAGACCGGGGAGCTGTTTTTT
TRBD1,TRBJ1-1,TRBV6-5,few,CASSLTGTGMNTEAFF,TGTGCCAGCAGTTTAACGGGGACAGGGATGAACACTGAAGCTTTCTTT
-,TRBJ2-5,TRBV2,-,CASTVQETQYF,TGTGCCAGCACTGTTCAAGAGACCCAGTACTTC
-,TRBJ1-2,TRBV18,-,CASSPTLDNYGYTF,TGTGCCAGCTCACCGACACTCGATAACTATGGCTACACCTTC
-,TRBJ1-4,TRBV14,-,CASSQGAANEKLFF,TGTGCCAGCAGCCAGGGGGCGGCTAATGAAAAACTGTTTTTT
TRBD2,TRBJ2-3,TRBV5-1,-,CASSGGLAGGSTDTQYF,TGCGCCAGCAGCGGCGGACTAGCGGGGGGGAGCACAGATACGCAGTATTTT
TRBD1,TRBJ1-2,TRBV7-2,-,CASSLGDRIGYTF,TGTGCCAGCAGCTTAGGGGACAGGATCGGCTACACCTTC
-,TRBJ2-2,TRBV27,-,CASRTNGAGELFF,TGTGCCAGCAGGACTAACGGGGCCGGGGAGCTGTTTTTT
TRBD1,TRBJ1-2,TRBV7-9,-,CASSFGGRDRPYGYTF,TGTGCCAGCAGCTTTGGGGGAAGGGACAGGCCCTATGGCTACACCTTC
TRBD1,TRBJ2-7,TRBV6-1,-,CASSEPTGPGYEQYF,TGTGCCAGCAGTGAACCGACAGGGCCTGGGTACGAGCAGTACTTC
TRBD2,TRBJ2-3,TRBV5-4,-,CASSRGLAGTTDTQYF,TGTGCCAGCAGCCGCGGACTAGCGGGGACCACAGATACGCAGTATTTT
-,TRBJ1-4,TRBV6-1,many,CASSAGESEKLFF,TGTGCCAGCAGTGCGGGGGAAAGTGAAAAACTGTTTTTT
-,TRBJ1-1,TRBV10-3,-,CAISDEGPGDTEAFF,TGTGCCATCAGTGACGAAGGGCCCGGGGACACTGAAGCTTTCTTT
-,TRBJ2-2,TRBV27,once,CASSPGQPGELFF,TGTGCCAGCAGTCCAGGACAGCCCGGGGAGCTGTTTTTT
TRBD1,TRBJ1-1,TRBV6-6,few,CASRRGQMNTEAFF,TGTGCCAGCAGGCGGGGACAGATGAACACTGAAGCTTTCTTT
TRBD2,TRBJ2-1,TRBV7-9,-,CASSLSLAGGIEQFF,TGTGCCAGCAGCTTAAGTCTAGCGGGGGGGATTGAGCAGTTCTTC
TRBD1,TRBJ2-7,TRBV6-6,-,CASSSSKGAVEQYF,TGTGCCAGCAGTTCCTCAAAGGGGGCAGTCGAGCAGTACTTC
TRBD1,TRBJ1-2,TRBV6-4,-,CASSERVGGYYGYTF,TGTGCCAGCAGTGAGCGCGTAGGGGGCTACTATGGCTACACCTTC
TRBD1,TRBJ1-4,TRBV30,-,CAWRAGTGNEKLFF,TGTGCCTGGAGGGCCGGGACAGGGAATGAAAAACTGTTTTTT
-,TRBJ1-2,TRBV4-3,-,CASSQDPLTAAYYGYTF,TGCGCCAGCAGCCAAGACCCACTGACGGCGGCCTACTATGGCTACACCTTC
TRBD1,TRBJ1-2,TRBV19,-,CASTLQRGGTESYGYTF,TGTGCCAGTACCCTACAACGGGGCGGGACAGAATCTTATGGCTACACCTTC
TRBD2,TRBJ2-1,TRBV9,-,CASSKLAGGTLGYNEQFF,TGTGCCAGCAGTAAACTAGCGGGGGGTACCCTCGGCTACAATGAGCAGTTCTTC
-,TRBJ2-7,TRBV7-7,-,CASSLDNSKVYEQYF,TGTGCTAGCAGCTTAGATAACAGTAAAGTCTACGAGCAGTACTTC
-,TRBJ2-5,TRBV7-9,-,CASSLELGETQYF,TGTGCCAGCAGCTTAGAACTCGGGGAGACCCAGTACTTC
-,TRBJ2-1,TRBV28,-,CASSSERARRYNEQFF,TGTGCCAGCAGTTCTGAGCGGGCACGGCGCTACAATGAGCAGTTCTTC
TRBD1,TRBJ1-2,TRBV27,-,CASGDRGDYGYTF,TGTGCCAGCGGGGACAGGGGCGACTATGGCTACACCTTC
TRBD2,TRBJ2-7,TRBV4-1,-,CASSQEGREGYEQYF,TGCGCCAGCAGCCAAGAAGGGAGGGAAGGCTACGAGCAGTACTTC
TRBD1,TRBJ1-2,TRBV7-9,-,CASTPAGGFYGYTF,TGTGCCAGCACCCCGGCAGGGGGCTTTTATGGCTACACCTTC
TRBD1,TRBJ1-2,TRBV6-1,-,CASSELGFRGYGYTF,TGTGCCAGCAGTGAACTAGGCTTCAGGGGGTATGGCTACACCTTC
TRBD2,TRBJ2-7,TRBV18,once,CASSPPAGGSYEQYF,TGTGCCAGCTCACCCCCTGCGGGGGGGTCCTACGAGCAGTACTTC
TRBD1,TRBJ1-6,TRBV2,-,CASSERQGTSSPLHF,TGTGCCAGCAGTGAGCGACAGGGAACGAGTTCACCCCTCCACTTT
TRBD2,TRBJ2-3,TRBV25-1,-,CASKAGGTDTQYF,TGTGCCAGCAAGGCGGGGGGAACAGATACGCAGTATTTT
-,TRBJ2-3,TRBV7-2,-,CASSLARGDTQYF,TGTGCCAGCAGCTTAGCGCGTGGAGATACGCAGTATTTT